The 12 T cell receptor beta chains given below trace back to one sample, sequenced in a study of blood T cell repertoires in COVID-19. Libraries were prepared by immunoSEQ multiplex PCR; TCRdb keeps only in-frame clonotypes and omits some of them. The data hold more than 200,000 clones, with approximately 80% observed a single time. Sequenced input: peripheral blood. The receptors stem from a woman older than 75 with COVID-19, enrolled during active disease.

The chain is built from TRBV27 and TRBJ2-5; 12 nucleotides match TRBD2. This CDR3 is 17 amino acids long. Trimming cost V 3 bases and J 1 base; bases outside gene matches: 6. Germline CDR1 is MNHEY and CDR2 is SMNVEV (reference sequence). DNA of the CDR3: TGTGCCAGCAGTTTTCGGGGACTAGCGGGCCGCCAAGAGACCCAGTACTTC. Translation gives CASSFRGLAGRQETQYF.

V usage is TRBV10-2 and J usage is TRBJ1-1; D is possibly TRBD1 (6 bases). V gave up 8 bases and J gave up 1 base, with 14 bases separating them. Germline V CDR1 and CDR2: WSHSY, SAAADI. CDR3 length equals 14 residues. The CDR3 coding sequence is TGCGCCAGCGGGACAAGGGACGGGAACACTGAAGCTTTCTTT. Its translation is CASGTRDGNTEAFF.

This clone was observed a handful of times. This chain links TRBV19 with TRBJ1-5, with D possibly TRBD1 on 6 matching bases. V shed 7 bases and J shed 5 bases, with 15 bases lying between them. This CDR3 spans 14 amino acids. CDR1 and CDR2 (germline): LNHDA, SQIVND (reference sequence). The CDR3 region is CASTRSTGYQPQHF. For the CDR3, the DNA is TGTGCCAGTACCCGATCGACAGGATATCAGCCCCAGCATTTT.

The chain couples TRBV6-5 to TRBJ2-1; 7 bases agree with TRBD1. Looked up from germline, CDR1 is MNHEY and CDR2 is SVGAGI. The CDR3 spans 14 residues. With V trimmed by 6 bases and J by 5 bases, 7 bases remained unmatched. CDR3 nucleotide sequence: TGTGCCAGCAGACGCGAGGGGGCGCACAATGAGCAGTTCTTC. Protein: CASRREGAHNEQFF.

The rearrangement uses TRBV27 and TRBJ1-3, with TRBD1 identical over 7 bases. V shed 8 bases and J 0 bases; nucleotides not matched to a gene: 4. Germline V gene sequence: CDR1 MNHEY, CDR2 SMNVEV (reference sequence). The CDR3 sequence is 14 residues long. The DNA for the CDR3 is TGTGCCAGCCGACGGGACAGCTCTGGAAACACCATATATTTT. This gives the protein CASRRDSSGNTIYF.

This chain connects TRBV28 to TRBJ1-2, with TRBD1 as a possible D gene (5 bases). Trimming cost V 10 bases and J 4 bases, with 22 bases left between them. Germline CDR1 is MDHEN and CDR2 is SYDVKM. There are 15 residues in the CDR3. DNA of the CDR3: TGTGCCACCCCGGGGGGAGCTTCCGAGACCTATGGCTACACCTTC. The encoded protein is CATPGGASETYGYTF.

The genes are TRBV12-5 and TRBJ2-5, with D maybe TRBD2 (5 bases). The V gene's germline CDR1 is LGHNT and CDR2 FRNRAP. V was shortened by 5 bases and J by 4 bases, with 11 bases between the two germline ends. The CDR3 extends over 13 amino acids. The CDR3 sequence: CASGTDLRETQYF. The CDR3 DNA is TGTGCTAGTGGTACGGACTTACGAGAGACCCAGTACTTC.

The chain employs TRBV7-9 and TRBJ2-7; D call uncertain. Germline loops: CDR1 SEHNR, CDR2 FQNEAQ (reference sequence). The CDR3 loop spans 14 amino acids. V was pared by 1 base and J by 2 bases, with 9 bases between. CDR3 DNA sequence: TGTGCCAGCAGCTTAGGGCACCCCCCCTACGAGCAGTACGTC. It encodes CASSLGHPPYEQYV.

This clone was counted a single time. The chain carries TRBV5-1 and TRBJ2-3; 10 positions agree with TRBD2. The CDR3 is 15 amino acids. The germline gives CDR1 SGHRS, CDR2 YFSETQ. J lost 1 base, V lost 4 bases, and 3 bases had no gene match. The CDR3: CASSTTSGGTDTQYF. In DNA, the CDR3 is TGCGCCAGCAGCACCACTAGCGGGGGCACAGATACGCAGTATTTT.

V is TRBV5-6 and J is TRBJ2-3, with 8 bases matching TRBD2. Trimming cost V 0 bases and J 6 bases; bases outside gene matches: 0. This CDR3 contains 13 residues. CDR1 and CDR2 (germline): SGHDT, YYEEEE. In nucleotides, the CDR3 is TGTGCCAGCAGCTTGGCTAGCGGGGATACGCAGTATTTT. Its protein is CASSLASGDTQYF.

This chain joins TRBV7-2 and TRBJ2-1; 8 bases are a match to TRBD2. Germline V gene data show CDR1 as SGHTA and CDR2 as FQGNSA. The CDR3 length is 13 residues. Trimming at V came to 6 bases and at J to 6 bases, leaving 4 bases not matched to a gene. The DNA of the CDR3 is TGTGCCAGCAGAGGGGCGGGGGGCAATGAGCAGTTCTTC. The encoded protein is CASRGAGGNEQFF. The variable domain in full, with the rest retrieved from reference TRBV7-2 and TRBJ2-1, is GAGVSQSPSNKVTEKGKDVELRCDPISGHTALYWYRQSLGQGLEFLIYFQGNSAPDKSGLPSDRFSAERTGGSVSTLTIQRTQQEDSAVYLCASRGAGGNEQFFGPGTRLTVL.

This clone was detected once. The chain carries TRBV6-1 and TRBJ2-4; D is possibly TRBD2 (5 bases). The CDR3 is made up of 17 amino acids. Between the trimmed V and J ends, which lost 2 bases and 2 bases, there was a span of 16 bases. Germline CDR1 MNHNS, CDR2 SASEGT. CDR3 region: CASSESPSGMTKNIQYF. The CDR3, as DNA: TGTGCCAGCAGTGAATCTCCTTCGGGGATGACCAAAAACATTCAGTACTTC.